The 32 T cell receptor beta chains presented below share a single source sample, sequenced in a study of vaccination and CD4 T cells after COVID-19. The Oncomine TCR Beta short-read assay sequenced DNA from cultured CD4+ T cells. It was from cultured CD4+ T cells that genomic DNA was extracted. A single record per CDR3 protein comes from TCRdb applying MiXCR to the PCR reads. The sample contains thousands of distinct CDR3 sequences, around 40% of which appear only once. Documented treatment: roughly 10-day PBMC culture with coronavirus spike peptide pools or control peptides (ViraFEST assay). CD4+ T cells that came from the unexposed donor were collected before the COVID-19 pandemic (2011-2018). Antigens of these TCRs are unknown. Sequenced: CD4+ T cells from blood, cultured in vitro. The receptors derive from a human donor in good health.

The chain carries TRBV7-3 and TRBJ2-2, with D tentatively TRBD2 (5 bases). This CDR3 has 15 residues. In germline, CDR1 is SGHTA, CDR2 FQGTGA. V lost 5 bases to trimming and J lost 1 base, with 11 bases between them. CDR3 sequence: CASSRDGRNTGELFF. In DNA, the CDR3 is TGTGCCAGCAGCCGGGATGGACGGAACACCGGGGAGCTGTTTTTT.

V is TRBV20-1 and J is TRBJ2-7; 15 bases are a match to TRBD2. The CDR3 totals 15 residues. Losses at the gene ends were 6 bases for V and 4 bases for J; bases not matched to a gene: 7. Per germline, CDR1 DFQATT and CDR2 SNEGSKA (reference sequence). CDR3 coding DNA: TGCAGTGCGAGGACTAGCGGGAGGGCCAGGTACGAGCAGTACTTC. Encoded protein: CSARTSGRARYEQYF.

A few counts support this clonotype. V is TRBV28 and J is TRBJ2-4; D is possibly TRBD2 (6 bases). CDR3 size: 16 residues. Trimming cost V 4 bases and J 9 bases, with 22 bases left between them. CDR1 MDHEN and CDR2 SYDVKM come from the germline V gene. CDR3 sequence: CASSSGRGGIASIQYF. In DNA form, the CDR3 reads TGTGCCAGCAGTTCCGGCCGCGGCGGGATAGCGAGCATTCAGTACTTC.

The rearrangement links TRBV11-3 to TRBJ2-7; D is perhaps TRBD1 (6 bases). The ends were cut back, 1 base at V and 3 bases at J, with 13 bases in the middle. CDR1 is SGHNT and CDR2 is YENEEA in the germline V gene. The CDR3 sequence is 15 residues long. The CDR3 sequence is CASSLGGGVNYEQYF. The CDR3 nucleotides are TGTGCCAGCAGCTTAGGAGGGGGTGTTAACTACGAGCAGTACTTC.

V usage is TRBV20-1 and J usage is TRBJ1-3; D gene unclear. CDR1 is DFQATT, CDR2 SNEGSKA, per germline (reference sequence). The V and J ends lost 0 bases and 4 bases respectively, with 16 bases between them. This CDR3 has 16 amino acids. As DNA, the CDR3 is TGCAGTGCTAGAGATTCTTGGACTGGGTACGGAAACACCATATATTTT. Encoded protein: CSARDSWTGYGNTIYF.

This clonotype has only a few counts. This chain uses TRBV7-2 with TRBJ1-3; D call uncertain. The germline V gene encodes CDR1 SGHTA and CDR2 FQGNSA. V was trimmed by 3 bases and J by 0 bases, leaving 6 bases between them. The CDR3 runs 14 residues. The CDR3 spells CASSFSGSGNTIYF. Here the CDR3 DNA reads TGTGCCAGCAGCTTTAGCGGCTCTGGAAACACCATATATTTT.

The chain is built from TRBV6-2 or TRBV6-3 and TRBJ2-2, with 10 bases matching TRBD2. Looked up from germline, CDR1 is MNHEY and CDR2 is SVGEGT. Unmatched junction bases numbered 6, after V lost 6 bases and J lost 5 bases. The CDR3 spans 15 residues. Written as DNA, the CDR3 is TGTGCCAGCAGGCTAGCGGGAGTGAGGACCGGGGAGCTGTTTTTT. Translating it yields CASRLAGVRTGELFF.

This clonotype was seen a few times. The chain combines TRBV15 with TRBJ2-7; TRBD2 matches at 12 bases. The CDR3 is 19 residues long. Germline V gene lookup returns CDR1 LNHNV and CDR2 YYDKDF (reference sequence). V shed 3 bases, J shed 7 bases, and the junction held 19 bases outside the gene matches. Written as DNA, the CDR3 is TGTGCCACCAGCAGTGTTCCCCCTCTAGCGGGAGGGCCTTACGGGGAGCAGTACTTC. This gives the protein CATSSVPPLAGGPYGEQYF.

The J gene is TRBJ1-3, the V gene TRBV7-3; perhaps TRBD1 as D (6 bases). The CDR3 is 14 amino acids. Germline assignment: CDR1 SGHTA and CDR2 FQGTGA. Trimming shortened V by 5 bases and J by 7 bases, and 15 bases separated the two germline ends. CDR3 coding DNA: TGTGCCAGCAGCCAAATGGCGGGGGCTAACACCATATATTTT. Translation gives CASSQMAGANTIYF.

This clonotype was counted a few times. The rearrangement joins TRBV28 to TRBJ2-7, with a weak D call TRBD1 (6 bases). The CDR3 runs to 14 residues. V was cut by 5 bases and J by 1 base, with 12 bases left in between. Germline V CDR1 and CDR2: MDHEN, SYDVKM. The CDR3, as DNA: TGTGCCAGCAGTATCTGGACAGCTTCCTACGAGCAGTACTTC. Protein product: CASSIWTASYEQYF.

This clonotype was recorded a few times. This chain links TRBV7-9 with TRBJ1-6; D not certain. V dropped 7 bases and J dropped 10 bases, with 14 bases sitting between them. Germline values: CDR1 SEHNR, CDR2 FQNEAQ (reference sequence). The CDR3 loop spans 13 amino acids. The DNA for the CDR3 is TGTGCCAGCAACGCGTACGGGAGCTCACCCCTCCACTTT. Encoded protein: CASNAYGSSPLHF.

The genes are TRBV20-1 and TRBJ2-7; possibly TRBD2 for D (7 bases). Per germline, CDR1 DFQATT and CDR2 SNEGSKA (reference sequence). Trimming took 3 bases from V and 12 from J, leaving 21 bases between them. The CDR3 covers 13 residues. DNA of the CDR3: TGCAGTGCTAGCTGGGGGCCTAGCGGAAGTTGGTACTTC. Protein sequence: CSASWGPSGSWYF.

The rearrangement links TRBV20-1 to TRBJ2-1; D not certain. The CDR3 totals 13 residues. From germline, CDR1 is DFQATT and CDR2 SNEGSKA (reference sequence). The ends were cut back, 3 bases at V and 12 bases at J, with 18 bases in the middle. CDR3 sequence: CSASDTLEVRQFF. CDR3 nucleotide sequence: TGCAGTGCTAGTGATACCCTTGAAGTTCGGCAGTTCTTC.

This rearrangement joins TRBV6-5 to TRBJ2-3; D remains ambiguous. The germline V gene encodes CDR1 MNHEY and CDR2 SVGAGI. Trimming took 1 base from V and 5 from J, leaving 7 bases between them. This CDR3 comprises 13 residues. The CDR3 bases are TGTGCCAGCAGTTACTACGCAGGAGATACGCAGTATTTT. Its protein is CASSYYAGDTQYF.

The chain joins TRBV4-1 to TRBJ1-2; D uncertain. CDR1 and CDR2 from the germline V gene are MGHRA and YSYEKL. V dropped 2 bases and J dropped 3 bases, with 4 bases sitting between them. The CDR3 is 12 amino acids. The CDR3 DNA reads TGCGCCAGCAGCCAACCTTACTATGGCTACACCTTC. Protein: CASSQPYYGYTF.

This clonotype was observed a few times. The V and J genes are TRBV15 and TRBJ2-3; no firm D call. Trimming removed 0 bases at V and 4 bases at J, with 8 bases between. The CDR3 runs 14 residues. Per germline, CDR1 LNHNV and CDR2 YYDKDF (reference sequence). CDR3 in DNA: TGTGCCACCAGCAGAGAAGGCGGAGCAGATACGCAGTATTTT. Protein: CATSREGGADTQYF. The variable domain in full, completed from reference TRBV15 and TRBJ2-3, reads DAMVIQNPRYQVTQFGKPVTLSCSQTLNHNVMYWYQQKSSQAPKLLFHYYDKDFNNEADTPDNFQSRRPNTSFCFLDIRSPGLGDTAMYLCATSREGGADTQYFGPGTRLTVL.

The chain recombines TRBV7-2 with TRBJ2-1; the D gene is possibly TRBD1 (5 bases). Germline V gene data show CDR1 as SGHTA and CDR2 as FQGNSA. This CDR3 spans 15 amino acids. V was clipped by 6 bases and J by 0 bases, with 12 bases between them. The CDR3: CASRAGLSSYNEQFF. The DNA for the CDR3 is TGTGCCAGCAGGGCAGGGCTTAGCTCCTACAATGAGCAGTTCTTC.

This chain links TRBV5-1 with TRBJ2-6; 8 positions agree with TRBD1. The V gene end was trimmed by 4 bases and the J gene end by 2 bases; junction bases not matched to a gene: 5. The CDR3 runs 16 residues. Germline lookup yields CDR1 SGHRS and CDR2 YFSETQ. CDR3 protein: CASSNGQGPGANVLTF. DNA for the CDR3: TGCGCCAGCAGCAACGGACAGGGACCTGGGGCCAACGTCCTGACTTTC.

This clonotype was seen a handful of times. The V gene is TRBV6-5, the J gene TRBJ2-3; D not resolved. The CDR3 runs 16 residues. V lost 0 bases to trimming and J lost 0 bases, with 10 bases between them. The V gene's germline CDR1 is MNHEY and CDR2 SVGAGI. CDR3 sequence (DNA): TGTGCCAGCAGTTACTCAGGCGGTTCTAGCACAGATACGCAGTATTTT. Amino acids: CASSYSGGSSTDTQYF.

V is TRBV6-4 and J is TRBJ2-3; no clear D. The CDR3 is made up of 13 amino acids. Germline values: CDR1 MRHNA, CDR2 SNTAGT. Trimming stripped 3 bases from V and 2 bases from J, with 6 bases between. Here the CDR3 reads CASSDIPTDTQYF. CDR3 nucleotide sequence: TGTGCCAGCAGTGATATCCCCACAGATACGCAGTATTTT.

The chain links TRBV20-1 to TRBJ2-1; TRBD2 matches at 7 bases. With V trimmed by 4 bases and J by 5 bases, 5 bases remained unmatched. CDR3 length equals 13 residues. Germline V lookup: CDR1 DFQATT, CDR2 SNEGSKA (reference sequence). Here the CDR3 reads CSATGTTDNEQFF. CDR3 coding DNA: TGCAGTGCTACCGGGACTACGGACAATGAGCAGTTCTTC.

The sample holds one count of this clonotype. The chain has TRBV5-4 and TRBJ2-1; 12 bases are shared with TRBD2. Germline assignment: CDR1 SGHNT and CDR2 YYREEE (reference sequence). The CDR3 covers 17 residues. V was pared by 6 bases and J by 6 bases, with 13 bases of the junction left unmatched. CDR3 region: CASNFELRLAGANEQFF. DNA of the CDR3: TGTGCCAGCAACTTTGAACTTCGACTAGCGGGAGCCAATGAGCAGTTCTTC.

The CDR3 sequence: CASSYTLTGSRYF. The CDR3 DNA reads TGTGCCAGCAGTTACACGCTTACAGGATCCCGGTACTTC. This chain joins TRBV6-2 or TRBV6-3 and TRBJ2-7, with a possible D match to TRBD1 (5 bases). The CDR3 sequence is 13 residues long. The V end lost 2 bases, the J end lost 12 bases, and 17 bases lay between the germline ends. Germline values: CDR1 MNHEY, CDR2 SVGEGT.

This clonotype has only one observation. The chain couples TRBV7-2 to TRBJ2-7; perhaps TRBD1 as D (6 bases). The germline gives CDR1 SGHTA, CDR2 FQGNSA. Trimming took 4 bases from V and 2 from J, leaving 15 bases between them. This CDR3 is 15 amino acids long. CDR3 residues: CASSWWPKGAYEQYF. As DNA, the CDR3 is TGTGCCAGCAGCTGGTGGCCAAAGGGGGCCTACGAGCAGTACTTC.

This clonotype was observed a handful of times. This chain links TRBV28 with TRBJ1-4; maybe TRBD1 (5 bases). The germline V gene has CDR1 MDHEN and CDR2 SYDVKM. The CDR3 totals 14 residues. Trimming cost V 8 bases and J 6 bases, with 16 bases left between them. The CDR3 spells CASGTWTGDEKLFF. The CDR3 nucleotides read TGTGCCAGCGGGACGTGGACCGGGGATGAAAAACTGTTTTTT.

This clonotype was observed a handful of times. The chain joins TRBV18 to TRBJ1-2; D remains unclear. Germline lookup yields CDR1 KGHSH and CDR2 LQKENI. Trimming took off 6 bases at V and 1 base at J, with 18 bases between the two ends. There are 16 residues in the CDR3. The CDR3, as DNA: TGTGCCAGCTCTGTGGGTCCGGAAAACAATAACTATGGCTACACCTTC. Translated: CASSVGPENNNYGYTF.

Notes on this clonotype: Sequence at one end of the junction differs from germline and may be a read error. The chain joins TRBV19 to TRBJ1-5; TRBD1 agrees at 7 bases. Per germline, CDR1 LNHDA and CDR2 SQIVND (reference sequence). The CDR3 length is 15 residues. The CDR3 spells CVSIPSGRGNQPQHF. DNA of the CDR3: TGTGTCAGTATTCCCAGTGGCAGGGGGAATCAGCCCCAGCATTTT.

A few counts support this clonotype. The chain carries TRBV6-2 or TRBV6-3 and TRBJ2-7; 11 bases fit TRBD2. J lost 3 bases, V lost 4 bases, and 2 bases had no gene match. Germline V gene lookup returns CDR1 MNHEY and CDR2 SVGEGT. The CDR3 has 14 residues. The CDR3 region has the DNA TGTGCCAGCAGTTCGGGGACTAGCGGCTACGAGCAGTACTTC. Residues: CASSSGTSGYEQYF.

The chain recombines TRBV6-2 or TRBV6-3 with TRBJ2-3; a possible D gene is TRBD2 (6 bases). The CDR3 totals 16 residues. With 0 bases removed from V and 0 bases from J, the gap between germline ends came to 10 bases. The germline gives CDR1 MNHEY, CDR2 SVGEGT. This CDR3 reads CASSYSAGSSTDTQYF. CDR3 nucleotides: TGTGCCAGCAGTTACTCGGCGGGGTCTAGCACAGATACGCAGTATTTT.

This clonotype occurred a few times. The gene calls are TRBV11-2 and TRBJ2-7; 11 bases fit TRBD1. J lost 4 bases, V lost 4 bases, and 6 bases had no gene match. CDR1 and CDR2 (germline): SGHAT, FQNNGV. CDR3 length equals 15 residues. The CDR3: CASSSGTGGMYEQYF. For the CDR3, the DNA is TGTGCCAGCAGCTCCGGGACAGGGGGTATGTACGAGCAGTACTTC.

This clonotype was counted a single time. This chain connects TRBV29-1 to TRBJ1-2; TRBD1 agrees at 7 bases. Unmatched junction bases numbered 10, after V lost 3 bases and J lost 0 bases. Germline V gene lookup returns CDR1 SQVTM and CDR2 ANQGSEA. The CDR3 spans 16 residues. Here the CDR3 DNA reads TGCAGCGTTGAGGTGGACAGGCGCTTCCCTAACTATGGCTACACCTTC. Translating it yields CSVEVDRRFPNYGYTF.

The rearrangement joins TRBV28 to TRBJ2-7, with D possibly being TRBD1 or TRBD2 (5 bases each). Looked up from germline, CDR1 is MDHEN and CDR2 is SYDVKM. V was trimmed by 8 bases and J by 3 bases, leaving 17 bases between them. There are 14 residues in the CDR3. The CDR3: CASGAVGDYYEQYF. As DNA, the CDR3 is TGTGCCAGCGGGGCTGTAGGAGACTACTACGAGCAGTACTTC.